This T cell receptor (beta chain) was found in a study of metastatic and nonmetastatic thyroid tumors. In its sample, this clone was seen many times. Antigen unknown. TCRdb reprocessed the PCR reads using MiXCR. The sample records over 10,000 clones, approximately 33% being singletons. General study points: Compared with benign nodules, malignant thyroid tumors were reported to have significantly higher TCR beta diversity in both blood and tumor.

Before thyroid surgery, none of the patients had received any treatment. This CDR3 has 20 amino acids. CDR1 is SGDLS, CDR2 YYNGEE, per germline. V lost 3 bases, J lost 0 bases, and 18 bases stayed unmatched. The V and J genes are TRBV9 and TRBJ2-3, with 8 bases lining up with TRBD2. Sequencing input: tumor tissue. This receptor was taken from a male donor with papillary thyroid cancer or a benign thyroid nodule (not recorded which). Some clones in this sample may be carry-over from other donors' samples. CDR3 in DNA: TGTGCCAGCAGCGCTACCACCGGGAGGGCCAGAGATTTGAGCACAGATACGCAGTATTTT. This encodes CASSATTGRARDLSTDTQYF.